The rows below give T cell receptor beta chains drawn from one sample of a study of cytomegalovirus exposure and HLA in healthy donors. TCRdb keeps only in-frame clones here, not all; method: immunoSEQ multiplex PCR. This table has about 220,000 clones, about 70% appearing once. The specimen was PBMCs. These TCRs come from a woman aged 25 to 39 in good health and CMV-seronegative. CDR3s include the opening cysteine and the closing phenylalanine or tryptophan. The order of the fields is V gene, CDR3 protein.

TRBV4-3 CASSQLQGFTDTQYF
TRBV6-1 CASRQGFNQPQHF
TRBV14 CASSRVRQGEAFF
TRBV25-1 CASSDRGVHGYTF
TRBV6-1 CASRGTGVGETQYF
TRBV5-1 CASSRGQGWNTEAFF
TRBV5-1 CASSFRDGLMNTEAFF
TRBV11-2 CAISLVGLAGFSYNEQFF
TRBV18 CASSPGLAGVGDTQYF
TRBV7-2 CASSLEPPYRQGNSPLHF
TRBV30 CAWSVPGAPQHF
TRBV5-6 CASSLGGQHEQYF
TRBV19 CASTLDTDYGYTF
TRBV7-8 CASSLTFDQPQHF
TRBV5-1 CASSSELRTATDTQYF
TRBV29-1 CSVQDRAGGTEAFF
TRBV10-1 CAKKRLVVPQHF
TRBV7-9 CASSFQGGTYGYTF
TRBV7-9 CASSARPGQSTGELFF
TRBV29-1 CSVEVHRGWRTEAFF
TRBV6-5 CASSYSSTGGQPQHF
TRBV30 CAWSGGGNEQYF
TRBV6-1 CASSSGLLGEQFF
TRBV7-6 CASSRSTGPETQYF
TRBV29-1 CSVVGDTQYF
TRBV5-1 CASSLDKAGTGMNEQFF
TRBV9 CASSVGRLAGAAQYF
TRBV11-2 CASSSYTEAFF
TRBV2 CASSPFLAEQYF
TRBV6-5 CSSGTPDYNEQFF
TRBV6-6 CASNSQGYTEAFF
TRBV11-2 CASSPIITMKLFF
TRBV23-1 CASSQDTSYEQYF
TRBV10-3 CAIRGTGNTEAFF
TRBV6-1 CASVPMTGEGGYTF
TRBV6-5 CASSYDPGTAEGYTF
TRBV6-1 CASRVRDRDVYEQYF
TRBV7-8 CASSLSGGGYTF
TRBV19 CASSPGGSTDTQYF
TRBV6-5 CASRLRGNTEAFF
TRBV19 CASSETGRHQPQHF
TRBV9 CASSPGGSGSLNEQFF